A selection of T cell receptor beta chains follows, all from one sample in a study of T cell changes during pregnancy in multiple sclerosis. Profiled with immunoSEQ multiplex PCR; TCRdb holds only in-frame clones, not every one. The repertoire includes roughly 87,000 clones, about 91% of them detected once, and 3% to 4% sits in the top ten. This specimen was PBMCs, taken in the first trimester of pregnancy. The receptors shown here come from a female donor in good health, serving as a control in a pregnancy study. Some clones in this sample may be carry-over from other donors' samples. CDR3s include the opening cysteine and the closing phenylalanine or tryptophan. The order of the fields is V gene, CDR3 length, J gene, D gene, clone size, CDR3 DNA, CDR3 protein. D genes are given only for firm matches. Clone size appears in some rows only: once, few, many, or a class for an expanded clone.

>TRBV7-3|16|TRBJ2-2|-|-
TGTGCCAGCAGCCCCAGGTGGCGGGACGGCACCGGGGAGCTGTTTTTT
CASSPRWRDGTGELFF
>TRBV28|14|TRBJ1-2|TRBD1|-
TGTGCCAGCAGCCAAGGGACAGAAAACTATGGCTACACCTTC
CASSQGTENYGYTF
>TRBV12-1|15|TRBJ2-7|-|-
TGTGCCAGCAGCTTTGGCCACCCCCCACGTGGCGGAGGAATCTTC
CASSFGHPPRGGGIF
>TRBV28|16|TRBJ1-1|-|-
TGTGCCAGCAGTTTAAGTTACGGTACAGGGCGAGCTGAAGCTTTCTTT
CASSLSYGTGRAEAFF
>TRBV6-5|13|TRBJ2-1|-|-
TGTGCCAGCAGTTACTCGGGGGCCAATGAGCAGTTCTTC
CASSYSGANEQFF
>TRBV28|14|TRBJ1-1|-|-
TGTGCCTCCCTAGCACTGGGGGGTAACACTGAAGCTTTCTTT
CASLALGGNTEAFF
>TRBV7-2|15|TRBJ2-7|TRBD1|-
TGTGCCAGCAGCTTGACCGGGACAGGGGCCCACGAGCAGTACTTC
CASSLTGTGAHEQYF
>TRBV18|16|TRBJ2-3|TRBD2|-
TGTGCCAGCTCACCACCGGTACTAGCGGGAGAGGATACGCAGTATTTT
CASSPPVLAGEDTQYF
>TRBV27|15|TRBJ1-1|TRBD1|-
TGTGCCAGCAGTTTAAGACAGGGGAGGAACACTGAAGCTTTCTTT
CASSLRQGRNTEAFF
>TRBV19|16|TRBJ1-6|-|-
TGTGCCAGTAGTATCGTCGGACACCCCAGGGGTTCACCCCTCCACTTT
CASSIVGHPRGSPLHF
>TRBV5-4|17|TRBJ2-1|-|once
TGTGCCAGCATTCCCTTAGGGGGGACTACAACCTACAATGAGCAGTTCTTC
CASIPLGGTTTYNEQFF
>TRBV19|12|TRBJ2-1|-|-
TGTGCCAGTAGTATTCGGTACAATGAGCAGTTCTTC
CASSIRYNEQFF
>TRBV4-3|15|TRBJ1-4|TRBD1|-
TGCGCCAGCAGCCAAGGCGACAGGGAGTATGAAAAACTGTTTTTT
CASSQGDREYEKLFF
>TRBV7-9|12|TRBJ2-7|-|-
TGTGCCAGCAGCCCCGGCTCCTACGAGCAGTACTTC
CASSPGSYEQYF
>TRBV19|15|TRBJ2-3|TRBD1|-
TGTGCCAGTAGTATGGACAGGGCAGGATCAGATACGCAGTATTTT
CASSMDRAGSDTQYF
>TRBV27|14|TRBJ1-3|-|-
TGTGCCAGCAGATCTCACAGGGCTGGAAACACCATATATTTT
CASRSHRAGNTIYF
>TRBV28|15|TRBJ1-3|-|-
TGTGCCAGCAGTTTATGGGGTGCGAGGGGAAACACCATATATTTT
CASSLWGARGNTIYF
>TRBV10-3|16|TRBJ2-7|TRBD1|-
TGTGCCATCAGTGAGTCGCGACAGGGGCTCTCCTACGAGCAGTACTTC
CAISESRQGLSYEQYF
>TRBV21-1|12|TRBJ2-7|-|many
TGTGCCAGCAGCAAAAGCTCGGAGTTCAAGTACTTC
CASSKSSEFKYF
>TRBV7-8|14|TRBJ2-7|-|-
TGTGCCAGCAGGCTACGACAGGCTAGATACGAGCAGTACTTC
CASRLRQARYEQYF
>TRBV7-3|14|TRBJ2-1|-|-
TGTGCCAGCAGCTTAACTAGCGATAACAATGAGCAGTTCTTC
CASSLTSDNNEQFF
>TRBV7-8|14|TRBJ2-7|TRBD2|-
TGTGCCAGCAGACCTAGCCGGGGGGGGAACGAGCAGTACTTC
CASRPSRGGNEQYF
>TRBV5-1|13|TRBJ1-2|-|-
TGCGCCAGCAGCTTGGGGGCAGATTATGGCTACACCTTC
CASSLGADYGYTF
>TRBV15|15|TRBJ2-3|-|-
TGTGCCACCAGCAGAGGGGACATCCTCACAGATACGCAGTATTTT
CATSRGDILTDTQYF
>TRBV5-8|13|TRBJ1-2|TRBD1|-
TGTGCCAGCAGCATTGGGGGACAGTATGGCTACACCTTC
CASSIGGQYGYTF
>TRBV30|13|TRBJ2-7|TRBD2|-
TGTGCCTGGAGCCTTAGCGGGAGCTACGAGCAGTACTTC
CAWSLSGSYEQYF
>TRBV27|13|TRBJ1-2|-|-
TGTGCCAGCAGTTCGGGGACTGTCTATGGCTACACCTTC
CASSSGTVYGYTF
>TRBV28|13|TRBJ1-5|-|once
TGTGCCAGCAGGCCACAGGTCAATCAGCCCCAGCATTTT
CASRPQVNQPQHF
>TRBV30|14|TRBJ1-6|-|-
TGTGCCTGGAGTGTAGGACAAAATAATTCACCCCTCCACTTT
CAWSVGQNNSPLHF
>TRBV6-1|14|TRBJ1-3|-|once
TGTGCCAGCGGACGGGGATACTCTGGAAACACCATATATTTT
CASGRGYSGNTIYF
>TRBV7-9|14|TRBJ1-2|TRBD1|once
TGTGCCAGCAGCGTGGGACAGGGGATCAGGGGCTACACCTTC
CASSVGQGIRGYTF
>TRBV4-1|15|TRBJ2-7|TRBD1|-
TGCGCCAGCAGCCCTAGGACAGGGAACTCCTACGAGCAGTACTTC
CASSPRTGNSYEQYF
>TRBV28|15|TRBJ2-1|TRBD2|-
TGTGCCAGCAGCCTACTAGCGGGAGTAGTCAATGAGCAGTTCTTC
CASSLLAGVVNEQFF
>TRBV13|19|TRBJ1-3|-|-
TGTGCCAGCAGCTTATCAGGGCGAGTATACTTGACCTCTGGAAACACCATATATTTT
CASSLSGRVYLTSGNTIYF
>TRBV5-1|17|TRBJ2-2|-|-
TGCGCCAGCAGCTTGGTAGGTTCGGGATTGAACACCGGGGAGCTGTTTTTT
CASSLVGSGLNTGELFF
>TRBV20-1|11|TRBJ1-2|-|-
TGCAGTGCTAGAGACTTCCCCCGGGAAGACTTC
CSARDFPREDF
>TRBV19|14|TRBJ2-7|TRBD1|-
TGTGCCAGTAGCAACCAGGGGGCTCCGTACGAGCAGTACTTC
CASSNQGAPYEQYF